Below are 2 T cell receptor beta chains sequenced from a single sample in a study of Graves' ophthalmopathy and Graves' hyperthyroidism. RNA served as the template for amplifying TCR beta CDR3 regions. The workflow started with a first-round RT-PCR run with HTBI primers and then moved on to a second-round multiplex PCR. TCRdb reprocessed the multiplex PCR reads via MiXCR and lists one record per CDR3 protein. The sample has hundreds of thousands of distinct CDR3 sequences, roughly an eighth seen once. Sequencing was done on a sample of blood. Receptors originate from a woman aged 25 to 39 with Graves' ophthalmopathy.

V gene TRBV20-1 combines with J gene TRBJ1-5; TRBD1 matches 12 bases. The germline gives CDR1 DFQATT, CDR2 SNEGSKA (reference sequence). Trimming at V came to 3 bases and at J to 5 bases, leaving 5 bases not matched to a gene. The CDR3 extends over 15 amino acids. The CDR3 protein is CSASGGTGGHQPQHF. The CDR3 DNA reads as TGCAGTGCTAGCGGGGGGACAGGGGGCCATCAGCCCCAGCATTTT.

The table lists this clonotype with a few counts. This chain uses TRBV24-1 with TRBJ1-5; 10 positions agree with TRBD1. Germline lookup yields CDR1 KGHDR and CDR2 SFDVKD. There are 16 residues in the CDR3. V lost 4 bases, J lost 4 bases, and 6 bases stayed unmatched. This chain's CDR3 is CATSETGTGENQPQHF. In nucleotides, the CDR3 is TGTGCCACCAGTGAGACCGGGACAGGGGAAAATCAGCCCCAGCATTTT.